The 10 T cell receptor beta chains below were found in one sample sequenced in a study of T cell changes during pregnancy in multiple sclerosis. The data were produced by immunoSEQ multiplex PCR, yet TCRdb's version contains in-frame clones alone and is incomplete. The table has 80,000 to 100,000 clones, roughly 91% seen once; the top ten hold about 1.7%. The specimen comprised peripheral blood, sampled after pregnancy. The receptor source for this set is a female donor in good health, enrolled as a control in a pregnancy study.

The chain carries TRBV5-1 and TRBJ1-5; 8 nucleotides match TRBD1. The CDR3 has 13 residues. With V trimmed by 4 bases and J by 6 bases, 3 bases remained unmatched. Germline CDR1 reads SGHRS; CDR2 reads YFSETQ. CDR3 DNA: TGCGCCAGCAGCAATGGACAGGGTCAGCCCCAGCATTTT. Translated: CASSNGQGQPQHF.

This chain joins TRBV5-1 and TRBJ1-1, with 8 bases fitting TRBD1. V shed 3 bases, J shed 2 bases, and the junction held 6 bases outside the gene matches. In germline, CDR1 is SGHRS, CDR2 YFSETQ. This CDR3 spans 15 amino acids. In DNA, the CDR3 is TGCGCCAGCAGCTGGGGAGGACAGGGCAACACTGAAGCTTTCTTT. Protein sequence: CASSWGGQGNTEAFF.

The rearrangement joins TRBV7-8 to TRBJ2-1; TRBD1 matches at 10 bases. Germline CDR1 reads SGHVS; CDR2 reads FQNEAQ. This CDR3 has 16 residues. The junction had 10 bases not matched to a gene; V was cut back by 2 bases and J by 9 bases. This CDR3 reads CASSLNRDRGYVEQFF. DNA for the CDR3: TGTGCCAGCAGCTTAAACCGGGACAGGGGTTATGTTGAGCAGTTCTTC.

The chain combines TRBV5-6 with TRBJ2-7, with TRBD2 matching 11 bases. The CDR3 spans 14 residues. Trimming cost V 3 bases and J 5 bases; bases outside gene matches: 4. From germline, CDR1 is SGHDT and CDR2 YYEEEE. CDR3 DNA: TGTGCCAGCAGCTCAATACTAGCGGGGGACGAGCAGTACTTC. It translates to CASSSILAGDEQYF.

The chain is built from TRBV7-8 and TRBJ1-5; 7 nucleotides agree with TRBD1. CDR1 SGHVS and CDR2 FQNEAQ come from the germline V gene. The CDR3 length is 14 residues. Trimming took 5 bases from V and 2 from J; bases not matched to a gene: 3. The CDR3 DNA is TGTGCCAGCAGCCTAGGGACAGGCAATCAGCCCCAGCATTTT. Its protein is CASSLGTGNQPQHF.

The chain uses TRBV9 and TRBJ2-5, with TRBD1 matching over 8 bases. Trimming at V came to 0 bases and at J to 5 bases, leaving 6 bases not matched to a gene. Germline CDR1 and CDR2: SGDLS and YYNGEE. The CDR3 contains 15 residues. CDR3 nucleotides: TGTGCCAGCAGCGTAGAACCAGGGGGCTGGGAGACCCAGTACTTC. This translates into CASSVEPGGWETQYF.

A single count supports this clone. The chain is built from TRBV4-3 and TRBJ1-2; D ambiguous. The CDR3 is 15 amino acids. Germline V gene lookup returns CDR1 LGHNA and CDR2 YSLEER. With 2 bases removed from V and 5 bases from J, the gap between germline ends came to 15 bases. The CDR3 loop reads CASSQRRTAEYGYTF. The CDR3 coding sequence is TGCGCCAGCAGCCAACGGCGCACAGCCGAGTATGGCTACACCTTC.

The chain carries TRBV19 and TRBJ1-1, with a weak D call TRBD1 (6 bases). Deletions cut 9 bases from V and 1 base from J, with 21 bases between. Germline V gene lookup returns CDR1 LNHDA and CDR2 SQIVND (reference sequence). This CDR3 has 16 amino acids. As DNA, the CDR3 is TGTGCCAGCACAGGGCCGGGGATTACGCCGAACACTGAAGCTTTCTTT. Protein sequence: CASTGPGITPNTEAFF.

V is TRBV7-2 and J is TRBJ1-1; TRBD1 might be the D (5 bases). The CDR3 has 12 residues. The germline CDR1 and CDR2 sequences are SGHTA and FQGNSA. The germline V and J ends were trimmed by 1 base and 10 bases, with 10 bases remaining between them. In DNA form, the CDR3 reads TGTGCCAGCAGCTTAGATCGGGGGGGAGCTTTCTTT. Translated, it gives CASSLDRGGAFF.

This chain joins TRBV2 and TRBJ1-5; a possible D gene is TRBD1 (5 bases). Between the trimmed V and J ends, which lost 4 bases and 1 base, there was a span of 5 bases. The CDR3 runs to 13 residues. The germline CDR1 and CDR2 sequences are SNHLY and FYNNEI. The CDR3 coding sequence is TGTGCCAGCAGTGGACAGAGCAATCAGCCCCAGCATTTT. Translation: CASSGQSNQPQHF.